The 5 T cell receptor beta chains given below trace back to one sample, sequenced in a study of blood T cell repertoires in COVID-19. Here immunoSEQ multiplex PCR was the method, and the copy in TCRdb shows in-frame clones only, minus some. The sample includes more than 250,000 clones, around 86% of them seen just once. The sequenced sample consisted of PBMCs or T cells enriched from blood (not recorded which). The receptors come from a woman aged 18-29 years who had recovered from COVID-19.

DNA of the CDR3: TGTGCCACCAGCAGCGAAGGAGGGGAGACCCAGTACTTC. It is translated as CATSSEGGETQYF. V gene TRBV15 combines with J gene TRBJ2-5; weak D call: TRBD2 (6 bases). Germline CDR1 is LNHNV and CDR2 is YYDKDF (reference sequence). CDR3 length: 13 residues. The V end was cut by 3 bases, the J end by 5 bases, with 10 bases between.

V gene TRBV5-1 combines with J gene TRBJ1-1; D not certain. Germline assignment: CDR1 SGHRS and CDR2 YFSETQ. V was trimmed by 4 bases and J by 3 bases, leaving 10 bases between them. The length of the CDR3 is 13 residues. Written as DNA, the CDR3 is TGCGCCAGCAGCCCCGCCGCAGACACTGAAGCTTTCTTT. As protein: CASSPAADTEAFF.

This sequence joins TRBV27 and TRBJ2-7; D perhaps matches TRBD2 (6 bases). The CDR3 contains 13 residues. The germline V gene has CDR1 MNHEY and CDR2 SMNVEV (reference sequence). This CDR3 is CGSRGSGTYEQYF. For the CDR3, the DNA is TGTGGGTCCCGGGGGAGCGGAACCTACGAGCAGTACTTC.

The chain employs TRBV7-9 and TRBJ1-3, with 7 bases lining up with TRBD1. The CDR3 contains 13 residues. The V segment lost 6 bases and the J segment 3 bases; nucleotides outside the gene matches: 2. The germline V gene has CDR1 SEHNR and CDR2 FQNEAQ (reference sequence). CDR3 sequence (DNA): TGTGCCAGCAGTCGGGACAGTGGAAACACCATATATTTT. Its translation is CASSRDSGNTIYF.

The chain is built from TRBV7-9 and TRBJ1-2; 10 positions match TRBD1. The CDR3 consists of 14 residues. Germline CDR1 is SEHNR and CDR2 is FQNEAQ (reference sequence). Unmatched junction bases numbered 2, after V lost 5 bases and J lost 2 bases. CDR3 sequence reads: CASSPTGGNYGYTF. The CDR3 DNA reads TGTGCCAGCAGCCCGACAGGGGGCAACTATGGCTACACCTTC.